This paragraph covers one T cell receptor beta chain sequence. Noted time point: peripheral blood 6 weeks after treatment start. This entry is derived from a study of PD-L1 blockade in urothelial cancer. Across the whole study: Patients went on atezolizumab at some point between 2012 and 2014, receiving 1,200 mg intravenously every 3 weeks. Blood was subjected to analysis at 3 weeks (second dose) and 6 weeks following treatment start. Median T cell yield per blood sample was over 130,000 cells.

Germline loops: CDR1 KGHSH, CDR2 LQKENI. The V and J ends lost 2 bases and 2 bases respectively, with 10 bases between them. The CDR3 covers 14 residues. Data came from immunoSEQ multiplex PCR; TCRdb stores just in-frame clones and leaves some out. Of about 36,000 clones in the sample, approximately 84% were seen once. The chain carries TRBV18 and TRBJ2-7; tentatively, D is TRBD1 (5 bases). Sequenced material: PBMCs, taken around atezolizumab (anti-PD-L1) treatment. The receptor was derived from a man aged 35-49 years with urothelial cancer. Here the CDR3 reads CASSPGATPYEQYF. The CDR3 coding sequence is TGTGCCAGCTCACCAGGGGCCACCCCCTACGAGCAGTACTTC.